This TCR beta chain was sequenced during a study of identifying expanded T cells in peripheral blood. No infections or other immune events were documented during collection. Study findings and constraints: Differentially abundant clones: roughly 1.2 between replicates, about 17 at about two weeks, less than 20 at four.

Method: immunoSEQ multiplex PCR; TCRdb's copy keeps in-frame clones and lacks some. Of under 150,000 clones listed, approximately 86% are singletons. Germline lookup yields CDR1 GTSNPN and CDR2 SVGIG (reference sequence). This CDR3 contains 16 residues. Trimming took 2 bases from V and 4 from J, leaving 15 bases between them. Concerning this clone: Its matching antigen is unknown.

The sample consisted of blood. The receptor comes from a person aged 18 to 75 in good health. The V and J genes are TRBV30 and TRBJ1-6; D unresolved. The DNA for the CDR3 is TGTGCCTGGAGTCGTCAGCCACCTCTTTATAATTCACCCCTCCACTTT. Amino acid sequence: CAWSRQPPLYNSPLHF.